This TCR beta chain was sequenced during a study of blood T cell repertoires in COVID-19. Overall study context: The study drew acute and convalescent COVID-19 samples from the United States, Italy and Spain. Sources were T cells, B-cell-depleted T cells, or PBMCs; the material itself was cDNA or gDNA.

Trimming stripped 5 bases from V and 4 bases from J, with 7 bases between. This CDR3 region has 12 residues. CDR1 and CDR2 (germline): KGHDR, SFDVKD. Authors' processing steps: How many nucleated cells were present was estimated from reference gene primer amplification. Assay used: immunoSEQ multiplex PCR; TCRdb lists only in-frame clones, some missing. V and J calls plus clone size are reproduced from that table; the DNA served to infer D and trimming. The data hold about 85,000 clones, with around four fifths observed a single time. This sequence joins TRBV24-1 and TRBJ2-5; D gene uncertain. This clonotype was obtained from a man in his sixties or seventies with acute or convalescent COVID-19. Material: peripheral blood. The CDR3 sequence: CATSAPGETQYF. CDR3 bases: TGTGCCACCAGTGCCCCGGGAGAGACCCAGTACTTC.